One TCR beta chain is described in this entry. Its antigen is currently unknown. This sample is drawn from a study of T-cell memory formation after mild COVID-19. TCRdb processed the 5' RACE reads anew with MiXCR; each CDR3 protein has one entry. The data show more than 400,000 distinct CDR3 sequences, with over 15% seen just once and roughly an eighth held by the top ten. Germline V gives CDR1 LGHDT, CDR2 YNNKEL (reference sequence). The V segment lost 4 bases and the J segment 7 bases; nucleotides outside the gene matches: 8. The CDR3 is 14 amino acids. The study, taken as a whole, reports: For second-wave clones that peaked at day 37, SARS-CoV-2 specificity went unverified. Clones contracting across day 15 to 85 had a balanced CD4/CD8 profile; later expanding clones leaned CD4+.

This TCR was recovered from an adult woman who had mild COVID-19 (a few samples of this study predate the infection). Cell type and time point are not known. The V and J genes are TRBV3-1 and TRBJ2-7, with 9 bases aligning to TRBD1. Input material: PBMCs or a T cell subset sorted from them (not recorded which). The CDR3 DNA reads TGTGCCAGCAGCCCGTCCTCCGGGACAGGGGAGCAGTACTTC. Protein product: CASSPSSGTGEQYF.